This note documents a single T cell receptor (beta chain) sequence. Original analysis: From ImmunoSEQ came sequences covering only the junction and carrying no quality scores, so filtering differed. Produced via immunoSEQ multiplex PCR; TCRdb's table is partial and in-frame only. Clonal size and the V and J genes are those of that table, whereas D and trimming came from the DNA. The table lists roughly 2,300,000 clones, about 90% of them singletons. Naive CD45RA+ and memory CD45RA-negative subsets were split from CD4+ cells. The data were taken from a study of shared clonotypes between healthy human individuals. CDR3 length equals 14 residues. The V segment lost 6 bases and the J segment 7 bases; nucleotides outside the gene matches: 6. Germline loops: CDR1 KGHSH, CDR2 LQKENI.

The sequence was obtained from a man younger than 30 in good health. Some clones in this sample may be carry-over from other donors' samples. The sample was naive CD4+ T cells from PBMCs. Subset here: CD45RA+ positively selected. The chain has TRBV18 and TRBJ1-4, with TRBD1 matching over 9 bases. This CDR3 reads CASSPGTGREKLFF. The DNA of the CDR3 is TGTGCCAGCTCCCCCGGGACAGGGCGTGAAAAACTGTTTTTT.